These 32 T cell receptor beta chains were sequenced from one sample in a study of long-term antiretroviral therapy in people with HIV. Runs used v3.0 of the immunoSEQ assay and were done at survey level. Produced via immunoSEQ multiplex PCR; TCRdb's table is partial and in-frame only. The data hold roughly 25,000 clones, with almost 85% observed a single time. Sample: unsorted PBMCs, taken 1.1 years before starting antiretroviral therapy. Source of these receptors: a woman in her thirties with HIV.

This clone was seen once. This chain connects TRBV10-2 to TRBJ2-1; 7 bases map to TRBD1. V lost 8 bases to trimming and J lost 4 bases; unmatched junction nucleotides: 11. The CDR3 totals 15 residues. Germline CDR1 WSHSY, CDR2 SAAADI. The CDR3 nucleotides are TGCGCCAGCTGGTCCAGGGACAGCCCTTACAATGAGCAGTTCTTC. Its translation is CASWSRDSPYNEQFF.

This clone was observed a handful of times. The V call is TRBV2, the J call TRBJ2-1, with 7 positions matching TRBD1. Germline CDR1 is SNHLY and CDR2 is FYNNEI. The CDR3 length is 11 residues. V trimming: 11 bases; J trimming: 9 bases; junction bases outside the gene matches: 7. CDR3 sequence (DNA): TGTGCCGGCCGACAGGGCATTGAGCAGTTCTTC. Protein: CAGRQGIEQFF.

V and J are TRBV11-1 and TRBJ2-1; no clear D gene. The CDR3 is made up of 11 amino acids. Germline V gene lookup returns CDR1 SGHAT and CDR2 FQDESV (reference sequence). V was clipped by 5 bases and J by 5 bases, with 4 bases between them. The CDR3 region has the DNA TGTGCCAGCAGCCAAAACAATGAGCAGTTCTTC. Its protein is CASSQNNEQFF.

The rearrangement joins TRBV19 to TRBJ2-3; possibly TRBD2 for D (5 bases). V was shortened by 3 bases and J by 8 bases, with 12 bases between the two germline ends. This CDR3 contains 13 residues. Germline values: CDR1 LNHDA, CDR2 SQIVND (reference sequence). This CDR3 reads CASSIGEKGTQYF. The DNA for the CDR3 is TGTGCCAGTAGTATCGGGGAGAAGGGTACGCAGTATTTT. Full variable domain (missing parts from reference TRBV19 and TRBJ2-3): DGGITQSPKYLFRKEGQNVTLSCEQNLNHDAMYWYRQDPGQGLRLIYYSQIVNDFQKGDIAEGYSVSREKKESFPLTVTSAQKNPTAFYLCASSIGEKGTQYFGPGTRLTVL.

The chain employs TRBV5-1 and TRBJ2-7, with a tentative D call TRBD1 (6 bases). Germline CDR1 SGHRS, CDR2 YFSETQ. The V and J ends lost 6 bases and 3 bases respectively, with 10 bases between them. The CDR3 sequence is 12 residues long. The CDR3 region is CASKQGFYEQYV. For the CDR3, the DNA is TGCGCCAGCAAGCAGGGGTTCTACGAGCAGTACGTC.

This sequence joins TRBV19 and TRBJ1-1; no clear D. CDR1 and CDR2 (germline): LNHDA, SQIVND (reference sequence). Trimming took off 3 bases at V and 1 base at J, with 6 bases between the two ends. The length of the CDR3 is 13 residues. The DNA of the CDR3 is TGTGCCAGTAGTATCGTTTCGAACACTGAAGCTTTCTTT. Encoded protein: CASSIVSNTEAFF.

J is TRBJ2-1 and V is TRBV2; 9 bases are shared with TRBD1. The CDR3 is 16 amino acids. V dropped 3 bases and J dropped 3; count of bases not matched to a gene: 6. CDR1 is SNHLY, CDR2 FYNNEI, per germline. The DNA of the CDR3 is TGTGCCAGCAGTGAGCGGCCGGGACAGGGCTACAATGAGCAGTTCTTC. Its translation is CASSERPGQGYNEQFF.

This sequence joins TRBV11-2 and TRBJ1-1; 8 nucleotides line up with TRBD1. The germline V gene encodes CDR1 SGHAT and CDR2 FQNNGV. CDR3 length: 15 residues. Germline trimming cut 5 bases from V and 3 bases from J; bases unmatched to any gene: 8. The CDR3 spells CASSINPRGHTEAFF. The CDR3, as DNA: TGTGCCAGCAGCATAAACCCCAGGGGGCACACTGAAGCTTTCTTT.

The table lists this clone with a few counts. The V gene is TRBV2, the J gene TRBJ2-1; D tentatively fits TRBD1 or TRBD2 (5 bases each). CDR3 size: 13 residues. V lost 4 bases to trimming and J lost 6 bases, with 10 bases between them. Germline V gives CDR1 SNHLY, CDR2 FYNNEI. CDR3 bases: TGTGCCAGCAGTGGTCAGGGACGCAATGAGCAGTTCTTC. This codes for CASSGQGRNEQFF.

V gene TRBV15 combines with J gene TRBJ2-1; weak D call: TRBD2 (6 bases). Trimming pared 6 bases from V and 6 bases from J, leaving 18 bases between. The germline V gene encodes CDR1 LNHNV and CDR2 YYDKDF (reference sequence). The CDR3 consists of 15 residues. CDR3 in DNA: TGTGCCACCAGAAACCCACTGACTAGTGGCAATGAGCAGTTCTTC. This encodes CATRNPLTSGNEQFF. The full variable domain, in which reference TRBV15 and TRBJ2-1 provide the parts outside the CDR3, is DAMVIQNPRYQVTQFGKPVTLSCSQTLNHNVMYWYQQKSSQAPKLLFHYYDKDFNNEADTPDNFQSRRPNTSFCFLDIRSPGLGDTAMYLCATRNPLTSGNEQFFGPGTRLTVL.

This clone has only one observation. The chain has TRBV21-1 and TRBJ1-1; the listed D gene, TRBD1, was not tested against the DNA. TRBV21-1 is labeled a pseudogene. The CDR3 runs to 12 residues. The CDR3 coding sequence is TGTGCCAGCACCACCCGGGGGACAGCGGCTTTCTTT. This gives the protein CASTTRGTAAFF.

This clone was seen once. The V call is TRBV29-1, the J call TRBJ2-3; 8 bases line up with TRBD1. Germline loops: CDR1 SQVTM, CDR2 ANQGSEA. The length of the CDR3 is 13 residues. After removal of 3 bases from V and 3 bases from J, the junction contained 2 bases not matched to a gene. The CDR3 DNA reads TGCAGCGTTGACCGACAGGGGACAGATACGCAGTATTTT. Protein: CSVDRQGTDTQYF.

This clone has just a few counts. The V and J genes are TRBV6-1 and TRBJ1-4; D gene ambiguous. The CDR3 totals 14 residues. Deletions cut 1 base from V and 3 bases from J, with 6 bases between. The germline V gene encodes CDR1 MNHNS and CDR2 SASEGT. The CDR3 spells CASSEGAANEKLFF. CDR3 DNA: TGTGCCAGCAGTGAAGGGGCAGCTAATGAAAAACTGTTTTTT.

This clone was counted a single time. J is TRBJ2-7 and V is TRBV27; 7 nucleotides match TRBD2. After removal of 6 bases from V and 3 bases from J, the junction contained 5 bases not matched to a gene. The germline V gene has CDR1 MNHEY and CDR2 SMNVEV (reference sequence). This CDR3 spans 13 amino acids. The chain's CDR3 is CASSPWGGYEQYV. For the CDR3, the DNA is TGTGCCAGCAGCCCCTGGGGGGGCTACGAGCAGTACGTC.

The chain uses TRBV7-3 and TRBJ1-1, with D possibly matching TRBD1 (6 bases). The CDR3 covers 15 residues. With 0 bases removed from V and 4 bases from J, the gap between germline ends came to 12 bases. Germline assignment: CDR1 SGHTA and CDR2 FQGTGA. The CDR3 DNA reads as TGTGCCAGCAGCTTAACGTTCGTGGGGGCCACTGAAGCTTTCTTT. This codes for CASSLTFVGATEAFF. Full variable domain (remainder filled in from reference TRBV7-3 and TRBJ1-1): GAGVSQTPSNKVTEKGKYVELRCDPISGHTALYWYRQSLGQGPEFLIYFQGTGAADDSGLPNDRFFAVRPEGSVSTLKIQRTERGDSAVYLCASSLTFVGATEAFFGQGTRLTVV.

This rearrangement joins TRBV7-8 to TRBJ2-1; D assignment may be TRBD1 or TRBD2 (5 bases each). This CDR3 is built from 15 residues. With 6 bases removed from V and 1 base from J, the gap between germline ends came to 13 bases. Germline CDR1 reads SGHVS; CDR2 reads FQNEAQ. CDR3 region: CASSSSGASYNEQFF. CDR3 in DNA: TGTGCCAGCAGTTCGTCCGGGGCTTCCTACAATGAGCAGTTCTTC.

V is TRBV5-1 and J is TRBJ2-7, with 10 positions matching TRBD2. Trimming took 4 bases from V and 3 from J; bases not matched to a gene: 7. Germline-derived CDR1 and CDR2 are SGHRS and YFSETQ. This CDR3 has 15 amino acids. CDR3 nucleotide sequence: TGCGCCAGCAGCCTCCTAGCGGGGGCCCTCTACGAGCAGTACTTC. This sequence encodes CASSLLAGALYEQYF.

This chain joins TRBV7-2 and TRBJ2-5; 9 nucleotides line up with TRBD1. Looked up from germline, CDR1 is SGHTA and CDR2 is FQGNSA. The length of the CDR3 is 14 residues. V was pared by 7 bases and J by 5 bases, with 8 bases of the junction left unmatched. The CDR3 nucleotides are TGTGCCAGCATGACAGGGGGTCGGGCTGAGACCCAGTACTTC. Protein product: CASMTGGRAETQYF.

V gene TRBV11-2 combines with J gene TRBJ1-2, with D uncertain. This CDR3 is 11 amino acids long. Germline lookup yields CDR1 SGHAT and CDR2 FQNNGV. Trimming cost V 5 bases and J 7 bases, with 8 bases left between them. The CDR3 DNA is TGTGCCAGCAGCCCCGGTTTTGGCTACACCTTC. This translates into CASSPGFGYTF.

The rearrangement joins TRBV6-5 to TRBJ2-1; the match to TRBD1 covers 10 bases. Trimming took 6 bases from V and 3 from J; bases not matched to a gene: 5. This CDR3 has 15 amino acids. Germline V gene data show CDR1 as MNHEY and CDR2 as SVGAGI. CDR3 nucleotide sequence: TGTGCCAGCAGAACAGGACAGGGGGACTACAATGAGCAGTTCTTC. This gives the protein CASRTGQGDYNEQFF.

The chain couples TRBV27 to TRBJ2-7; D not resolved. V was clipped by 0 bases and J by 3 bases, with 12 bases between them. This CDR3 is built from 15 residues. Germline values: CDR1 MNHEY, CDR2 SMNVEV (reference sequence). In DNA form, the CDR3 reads TGTGCCAGCAGTTTATCGAAACACAGTAGCTACGAGCAGTACGTC. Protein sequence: CASSLSKHSSYEQYV.

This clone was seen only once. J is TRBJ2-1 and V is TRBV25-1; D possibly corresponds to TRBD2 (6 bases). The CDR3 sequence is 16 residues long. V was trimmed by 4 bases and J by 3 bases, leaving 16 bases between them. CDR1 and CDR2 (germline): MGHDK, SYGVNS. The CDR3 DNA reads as TGTGCCAGCAGTGGGGCTCTAGGAGGGGACTACAATGAGCAGTTCTTC. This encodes CASSGALGGDYNEQFF.

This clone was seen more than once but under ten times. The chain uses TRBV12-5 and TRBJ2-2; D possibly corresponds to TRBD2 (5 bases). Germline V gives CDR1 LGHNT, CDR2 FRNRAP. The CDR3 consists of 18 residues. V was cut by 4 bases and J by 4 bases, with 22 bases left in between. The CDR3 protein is CASGSPAGRSPSTGELFF. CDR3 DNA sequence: TGTGCTAGTGGTTCGCCTGCGGGTAGGTCGCCCTCCACCGGGGAGCTGTTTTTT.

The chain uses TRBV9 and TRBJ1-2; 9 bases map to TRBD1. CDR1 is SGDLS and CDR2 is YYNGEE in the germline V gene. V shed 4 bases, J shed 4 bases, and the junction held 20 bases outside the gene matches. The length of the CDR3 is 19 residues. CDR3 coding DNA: TGTGCCAGCAGCCCCGATGGACAGGGGCCAGGCTTAGCCTCCTATGGCTACACCTTC. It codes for CASSPDGQGPGLASYGYTF.

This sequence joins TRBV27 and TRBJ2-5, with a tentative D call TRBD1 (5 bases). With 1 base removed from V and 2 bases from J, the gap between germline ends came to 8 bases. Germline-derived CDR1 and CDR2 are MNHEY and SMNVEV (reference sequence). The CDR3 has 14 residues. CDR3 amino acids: CASSLYNRQETQYF. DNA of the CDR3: TGTGCCAGCAGTTTATATAACAGGCAAGAGACCCAGTACTTC.

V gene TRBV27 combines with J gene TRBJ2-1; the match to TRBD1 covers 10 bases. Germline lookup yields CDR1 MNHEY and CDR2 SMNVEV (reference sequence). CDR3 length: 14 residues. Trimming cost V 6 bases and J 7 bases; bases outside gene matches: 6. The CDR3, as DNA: TGTGCCAGCAGCCGGGACAGGGGTATGAATGAGCAGTTCTTC. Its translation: CASSRDRGMNEQFF.

The DNA for the CDR3 is TGCGCCAGCAGCCCCAGGACTAGCGGGGGGGAGTTCACGGATACGCAGTATTTT. Amino acids: CASSPRTSGGEFTDTQYF. The chain combines TRBV4-1 with TRBJ2-3, with TRBD2 identical over 15 bases. CDR1 is MGHRA, CDR2 YSYEKL, per germline. The length of the CDR3 is 18 residues. V shed 4 bases and J 6 bases; nucleotides not matched to a gene: 11.

CDR3 DNA sequence: TGTGCCAGCAAGGACAGGGTGAGCACCGGGGAGCTGTTTTTT. Its translation is CASKDRVSTGELFF. The chain couples TRBV5-4 to TRBJ2-2, with 8 bases that match TRBD1. The CDR3 consists of 14 residues. Germline assignment: CDR1 SGHNT and CDR2 YYREEE (reference sequence). V lost 6 bases, J lost 4 bases, and 5 bases stayed unmatched.

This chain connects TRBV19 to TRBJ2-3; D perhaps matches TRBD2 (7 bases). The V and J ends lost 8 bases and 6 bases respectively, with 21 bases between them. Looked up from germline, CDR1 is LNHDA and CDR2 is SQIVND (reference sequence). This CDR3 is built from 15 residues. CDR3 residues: CASREGGGPMDTQYF. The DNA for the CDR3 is TGTGCCAGTCGGGAAGGGGGGGGGCCCATGGATACGCAGTATTTT.

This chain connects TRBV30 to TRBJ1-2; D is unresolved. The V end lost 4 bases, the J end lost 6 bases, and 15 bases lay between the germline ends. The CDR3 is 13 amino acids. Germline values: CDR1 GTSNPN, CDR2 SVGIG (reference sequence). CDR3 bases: TGTGCCTGGACAACTAGAACCCATGATGGCTACACCTTC. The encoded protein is CAWTTRTHDGYTF.

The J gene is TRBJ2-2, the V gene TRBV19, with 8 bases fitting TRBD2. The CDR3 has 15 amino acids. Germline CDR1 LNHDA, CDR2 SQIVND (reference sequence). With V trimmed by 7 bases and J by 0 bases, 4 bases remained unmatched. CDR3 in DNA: TGTGCCAGTACCAGAGCGGGGGCGAACACCGGGGAGCTGTTTTTT. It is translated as CASTRAGANTGELFF.

This chain's CDR3 is CASTPGSSYNSPLHF. The CDR3 nucleotides are TGTGCCAGCACGCCGGGGAGCTCCTATAATTCACCCCTCCACTTT. This chain uses TRBV7-9 with TRBJ1-6; D is unresolved. The V end lost 7 bases, the J end lost 0 bases, and 10 bases lay between the germline ends. This CDR3 contains 15 residues. Germline CDR1 reads SEHNR; CDR2 reads FQNEAQ (reference sequence).